This T cell receptor (beta chain) was identified in a study of metastatic and nonmetastatic thyroid tumors. This clone was seen a handful of times. Antigen unknown. Broader study findings: Benign nodules reportedly had significantly lower TCR beta diversity than malignant thyroid tumors in blood and tumor.

Losses at the gene ends were 6 bases for V and 1 base for J; bases not matched to a gene: 14. This CDR3 region has 18 residues. CDR1 is MGHDK and CDR2 is SYGVNS in the germline V gene. TCRdb ran MiXCR on the PCR reads. Among about 38,000 clones listed, around 43% were seen once. Thyroid surgery was performed in patients who had received no treatment beforehand. The sequenced sample consisted of tumor tissue. This TCR was recovered from a male donor with papillary thyroid cancer or a benign thyroid nodule (not recorded which). Some clones in this sample may be carry-over from other donors' samples. This chain links TRBV25-1 with TRBJ2-2; 7 positions agree with TRBD1. As DNA, the CDR3 is TGTGCCAGCAGAGTAGGGACAGCCATGCCCCAGAACACCGGGGAGCTGTTTTTT. Translation gives CASRVGTAMPQNTGELFF.